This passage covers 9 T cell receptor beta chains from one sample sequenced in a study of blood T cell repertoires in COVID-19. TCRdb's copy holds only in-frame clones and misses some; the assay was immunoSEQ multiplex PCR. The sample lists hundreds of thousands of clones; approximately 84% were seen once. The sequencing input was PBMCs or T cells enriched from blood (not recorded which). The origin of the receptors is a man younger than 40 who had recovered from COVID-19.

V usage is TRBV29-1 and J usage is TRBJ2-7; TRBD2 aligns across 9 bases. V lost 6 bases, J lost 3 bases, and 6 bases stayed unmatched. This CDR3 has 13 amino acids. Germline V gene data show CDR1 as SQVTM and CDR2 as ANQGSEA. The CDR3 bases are TGCAGCGTGGGGGCGGGGGGGATCTACGAGCAGTACTTC. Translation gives CSVGAGGIYEQYF.

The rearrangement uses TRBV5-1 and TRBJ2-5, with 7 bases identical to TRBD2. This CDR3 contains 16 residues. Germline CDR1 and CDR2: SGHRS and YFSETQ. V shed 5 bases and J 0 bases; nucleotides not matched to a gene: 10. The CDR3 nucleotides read TGCGCCAGCAGAGGAGGGACTACCATGTACCAAGAGACCCAGTACTTC. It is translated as CASRGGTTMYQETQYF.

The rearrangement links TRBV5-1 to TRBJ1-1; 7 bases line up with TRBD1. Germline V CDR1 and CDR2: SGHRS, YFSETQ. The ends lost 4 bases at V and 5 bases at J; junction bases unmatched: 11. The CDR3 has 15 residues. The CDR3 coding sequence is TGCGCCAGCAGCCTGCTTCCAGGGGGAGGAACTGAAGCTTTCTTT. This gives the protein CASSLLPGGGTEAFF.

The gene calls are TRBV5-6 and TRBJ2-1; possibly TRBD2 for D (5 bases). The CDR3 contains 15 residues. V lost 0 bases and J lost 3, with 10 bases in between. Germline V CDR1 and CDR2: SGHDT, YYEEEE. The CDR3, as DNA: TGTGCCAGCAGCTTGGCCGGGATTAGCTACAATGAGCAGTTCTTC. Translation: CASSLAGISYNEQFF.

CDR3 sequence (DNA): TGTGCCAGCTCACCAACGGCAGGTTTGAGAGAGCAGTACTTC. Protein product: CASSPTAGLREQYF. The J gene is TRBJ2-7, the V gene TRBV18, with unresolved D. This CDR3 has 14 residues. V gave up 2 bases and J gave up 7 bases, with 15 bases separating them. Germline-derived CDR1 and CDR2 are KGHSH and LQKENI.

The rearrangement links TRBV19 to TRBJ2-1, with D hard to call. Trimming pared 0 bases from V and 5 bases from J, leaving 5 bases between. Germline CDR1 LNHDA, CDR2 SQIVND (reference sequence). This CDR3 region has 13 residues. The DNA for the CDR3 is TGTGCCAGTAGTATAGACCCCAACAATGAGCAGTTCTTC. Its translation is CASSIDPNNEQFF.

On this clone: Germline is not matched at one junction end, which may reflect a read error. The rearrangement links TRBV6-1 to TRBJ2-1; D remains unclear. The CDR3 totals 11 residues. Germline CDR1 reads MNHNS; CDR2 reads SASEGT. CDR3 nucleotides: TGTGCCAGCAGTGAAATACCGTGGCACCTCTTC. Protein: CASSEIPWHLF.

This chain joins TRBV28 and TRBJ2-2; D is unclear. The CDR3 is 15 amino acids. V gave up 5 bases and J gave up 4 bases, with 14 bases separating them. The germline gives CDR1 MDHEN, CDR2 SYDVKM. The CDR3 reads CASSPRPGLTGELFF. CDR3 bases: TGTGCCAGCAGTCCTAGGCCGGGTCTCACCGGGGAGCTGTTTTTT.

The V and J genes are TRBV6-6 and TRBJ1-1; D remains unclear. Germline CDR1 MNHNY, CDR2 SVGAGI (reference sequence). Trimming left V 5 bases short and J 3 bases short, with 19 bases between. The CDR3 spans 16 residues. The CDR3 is CASSLGPGEGDTEAFF. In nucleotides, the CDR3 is TGTGCCAGCAGTCTCGGACCCGGCGAGGGTGACACTGAAGCTTTCTTT.